This TCR beta chain was sequenced for a study of cytomegalovirus exposure and HLA in healthy donors (dated by TCRdb to about 2017). In the study overall: According to an earlier analysis of several hundred of the donors, about 179 million T cells yielded some 110 million unique TCR beta sequences and around 280 Gb of sequence data. An early release that covered some 630 HLA-typed donors contained about 290 gigabases of sequencing data and about 93 million unique TCR sequences. Of the approximately 400 genotyped donors, about 80% fell in the genetic ancestry cluster associated with self-reported Caucasian donors. The study aimed to test whether signatures of past pathogen exposure could be identified by cataloging public T cell receptors. Using immunosequencing, the study profiled T cell repertoires from 550 to 750 subjects and related those repertoires to cytomegalovirus serostatus. A separate validation cohort of roughly 130 different subjects was used in addition to the 666-subject first cohort. High-throughput TCR immunosequencing, statistical association of individual TCRs with disease status, and machine learning were combined to predict cytomegalovirus infection status. In a later analysis, previously published TCR beta repertoires from 600 to 850 donors were re-analyzed and high-resolution HLA genotyping was added so that TCR occurrence patterns could be studied. In the later analysis, no new phenotypic data were used to find candidate immune exposures; instead, reliance was placed on TCR beta sequences and their occurrence across donors. An earlier analysis of about 600 of the donors used high-throughput TCR beta sequencing to judge whether each TCR beta V gene segment behaved as functional or pseudogenic. Donor age, sex, ethnicity and CMV serostatus were compiled together with the repertoire data. A later genetic analysis used genome-wide SNP genotypes for about three fifths of the 666 donors, treating that subset as a discovery cohort. All discovery cohort repertoires had been generated on a single sequencing platform. HLA typing included class I and class II loci at four-digit resolution. The number of typed donors differed by locus: about 629-630 for A, B, C, DRB1 and DQB1; 500 to 550 for DQA1; approximately 610 for DPA1; and 450 to 480 for DPB1. Four or five DR-DQ haplotypes were handled as single units for association and clustering, since linkage in the cohort was strong. Among some 400 genotyped donors of the cohort, an average of approximately 230,000 unique TCR beta nucleotide sequences were sequenced per donor, roughly 20% of them non-productive. Broader findings and caveats from the paper: The sequencing pipeline was judged likely to have produced a cluster of highly shared sequence variants as a technical artifact. In a later genetic analysis, a missense DCLRE1C variant was associated with V-gene and J-gene trimming of TCR beta chains, and the association was replicated in an independent cohort. A later analysis found that HLA-associated TCR beta chains were more clonally expanded and had lower generation probabilities than equally common non-associated chains. Because HLA typing was unavailable for some donors at each locus, only the typed subset was used in association tests. Only TCR beta chains were sequenced in this cohort, and the absence of alpha or paired-chain data limited detectable features. In a later genetic analysis, fewer N-insertions in productive TCRs were reported among donors in an Asian-associated ancestry cluster than the roughly 700-donor mean. A further reported finding was that TCR beta sequences accurately predicted the HLA-A and HLA-B alleles for most subjects in the first cohort. Linkage disequilibrium might explain the correlated functional status among segregating V segments, but an unknown experimental factor could not be excluded. In a later analysis, the rate of TCR association differed among HLA loci, with DRB1 alleles having the most associated TCRs and HLA-C alleles having the fewest. In a later analysis, most CMV-associated TCR beta chains were found to appear HLA-restricted, with HLA associations seemingly driven largely by CMV exposure. In a later analysis, 16,951 TCR beta sequences were associated with specific HLA alleles at a false discovery rate of 0.05. Some IMGT-functional V segments, including TRBV6-2 and TRBV6-3, could not be distinguished by the 87-base-pair reads and were therefore excluded. Several of the top co-occurrence clusters appeared to be linked to parvovirus B19, influenza, CMV and Epstein-Barr virus, according to a later analysis. A few of the identified cytomegalovirus-associated TCR beta chains were confirmed in vitro to be specific for cytomegalovirus antigens. In an earlier analysis of around 600 of the donors, most TCR beta V segments were observed in productive rearrangements about 87% or about 30% of the time, broadly matching IMGT annotations. Cytomegalovirus status was reported to be diagnosed by the classifier with high specificity and sensitivity in both the original and validation cohorts. Presence/absence analyses assumed roughly uniform sequencing depth across donors, an assumption that may not hold. Most TCR sequences were observed very rarely across donors, whereas some public TCRs were present in many individuals. It was suggested by the authors that the approach could potentially be generalized to other disease states and immunological phenotypes. Because counts were too low, around 18 rarely observed V segments, including chromosome 9 orphons, were left out of the earlier analysis of 587 of the donors. The only immune exposure information available for the cohort was CMV serostatus. When HLA alleles, especially DR and DQ, strongly co-occurred, attributing TCR associations to individual alleles was difficult. In the study, approximately 160 TCR beta chains were listed as associated with cytomegalovirus.

The protocol used for the library was the immunoSEQ multiplex PCR assay. A mixture of 60 forward primers for TCR Vbeta segments and 13 reverse primers for TCR Jbeta segments was used in the multiplex PCR. The CDR3 region of rearranged TCR beta genes was amplified from genomic DNA by a multiplex PCR assay. On the Illumina HiSeq System, the amplified TCR beta libraries were sequenced as 87-base-pair reads. The paper's data handling went like this. A later analysis tallied 70 million to 100 million unique TCR beta chains across the 666 repertoires, and approximately 11 million of those chains were shared by two or more donors. A nearest-neighbor algorithm error-corrected the raw reads and collapsed the reads into unique sequences, merging closely related sequences to remove PCR and sequencing errors. CDR3 sequences were aligned to IMGT reference sequences to assign V, D and J gene segments. Each retained sequence needed at least a six-nucleotide match to both a V gene segment and a J gene segment. A rearrangement was called productive if the CDR3 had no stop codons and remained in frame with V and J, and every other rearrangement was called non-productive. CDR3 was defined by IMGT convention, running from the second conserved V-encoded cysteine to the conserved J-encoded phenylalanine. The earlier analysis of about 560 of the donors excluded any sequence lacking an unambiguous match to a single V gene segment. In an earlier analysis of 450 to 750 of the donors, a V segment was called functional when productive rearrangements were above 56.7%, and segregating when the standard deviation between donors exceeded 5%. A statistical classification framework was developed to diagnose cytomegalovirus status using the catalog of TCR beta chain sequences. In a later analysis, TCR nucleotide sequences were compared against IMGT/GENE-DB human TR gene sequences so that V and J genes could be assigned. A later analysis assigned CDR3 sequences and most-parsimonious VDJ recombination scenarios with the TCRdist pipeline. A later analysis defined each TCR beta chain by its CDR3 amino acid sequence plus V-gene family, and excluded reads lacking a unique V-gene family. In a later analysis, approximately 590 highly shared, low-generation-probability nucleotide sequences were removed to address suspected cross-contamination and a sequencing artifact. A later analysis calculated a clonal expansion index for each public chain from normalized within-repertoire ranks of inferred template counts. Generation probabilities in a later analysis came from a VDJ recombination model fitted to out-of-frame rearrangements, and those results were checked against IGoR. In a later analysis, hypergeometric tests were used to score TCR-TCR, TCR-HLA and TCR-CMV co-occurrence, with a repertoire-size bias correction applied to TCR pairs. A later analysis estimated false discovery rates by permuting HLA or CMV assignments 20 times. In a later analysis, co-occurring TCRs were grouped using DBSCAN, and TCRdist sequence similarity was added for clustering within HLA-allele-positive subsets. Co-occurrence clustering excluded repertoires with fewer than 30,000 or more than 120,000 public chains, plus five with anomalous nucleotide sharing. TCRdb retrieved this table from immuneACCESS and kept in-frame rearrangements only. Not all clones are present; in checked studies, unresolved V genes account for under half, and no reason is known for the remainder. Clone size and the V and J calls come from that table; the DNA yielded D and trimming. Present in this sample are about 170,000 clones, roughly 78% of which were seen just once. The ten largest clones represent 7% to 7.5% of the sample.

The cohort consisted of approximately 690 healthy bone marrow donors. All cohort members were sampled while nominally healthy, although unrecorded immune exposures were likely present. The donor tested CMV seropositive and was one of the 289 seropositive cohort members. A peripheral blood sample was provided by each donor, and peripheral blood mononuclear cells were used for TCR beta sequencing. The Qiagen DNeasy Blood Extraction Kit was used to extract genomic DNA from the blood cell samples. Of note for this clone: This clone's antigen is unknown. No per-base quality is available; no much larger clone lies one base away.

V has 2 bases trimmed and J has 1 base trimmed; junction bases matching no gene number 7. CDR1 MNHNS and CDR2 SASEGT were looked up in the germline V gene. Including the terminal cysteine and phenylalanine, the CDR3 comprises 16 residues. Left in the record is the CDR3 DNA by itself, 48 bases read in frame from the first base. The sequence derives from a man between 35 and 55 years old in good health and CMV-seropositive. The rearranged chain carries TRBV6-1 and TRBJ1-2; 7 of the junction bases match TRBD1. The sample consisted of PBMCs. The CDR3 region reads CASSEWPGQINYGYTF. The sequenced DNA is TGTGCCAGCAGTGAATGGCCGGGACAGATTAACTATGGCTACACCTTC.